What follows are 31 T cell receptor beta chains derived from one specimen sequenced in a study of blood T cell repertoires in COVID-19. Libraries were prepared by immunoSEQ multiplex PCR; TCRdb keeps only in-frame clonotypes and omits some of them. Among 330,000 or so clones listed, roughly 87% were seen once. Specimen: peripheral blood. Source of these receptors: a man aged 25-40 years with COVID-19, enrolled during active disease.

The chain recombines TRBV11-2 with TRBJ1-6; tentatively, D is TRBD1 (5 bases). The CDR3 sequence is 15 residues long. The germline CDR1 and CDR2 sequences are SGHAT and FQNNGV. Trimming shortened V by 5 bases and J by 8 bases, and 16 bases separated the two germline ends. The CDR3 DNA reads TGTGCCAGCAGCCACAGGTCTGGGAAAGATTCACCCCTCCACTTT. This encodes CASSHRSGKDSPLHF.

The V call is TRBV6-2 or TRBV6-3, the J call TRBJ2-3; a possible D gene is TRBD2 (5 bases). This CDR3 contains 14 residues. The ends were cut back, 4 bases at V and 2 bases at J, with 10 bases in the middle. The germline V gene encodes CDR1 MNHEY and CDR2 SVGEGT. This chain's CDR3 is CASSFKADTDTQYF. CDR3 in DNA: TGTGCCAGCAGTTTCAAAGCGGACACAGATACGCAGTATTTT.

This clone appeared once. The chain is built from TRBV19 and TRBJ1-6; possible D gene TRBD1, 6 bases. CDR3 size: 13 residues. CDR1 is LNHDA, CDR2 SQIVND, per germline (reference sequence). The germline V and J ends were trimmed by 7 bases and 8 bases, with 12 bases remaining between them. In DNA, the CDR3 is TGTGCCAGTAAGGACAGTCCGGATTCACCCCTCCACTTT. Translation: CASKDSPDSPLHF.

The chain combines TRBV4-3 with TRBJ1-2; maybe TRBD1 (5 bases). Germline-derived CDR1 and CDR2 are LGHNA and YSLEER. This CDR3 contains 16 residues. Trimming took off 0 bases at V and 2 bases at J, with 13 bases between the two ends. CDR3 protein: CASSQDPARGNYGYTF. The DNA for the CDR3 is TGCGCCAGCAGCCAAGATCCAGCTCGGGGGAACTATGGCTACACCTTC.

The CDR3 DNA is TGTGCCAGCAGCTTAGTTTCCACTTACAATGAGCAGTTCTTC. This translates into CASSLVSTYNEQFF. The V and J genes are TRBV7-2 and TRBJ2-1, with unresolved D. CDR1 is SGHTA and CDR2 is FQGNSA in the germline V gene. There are 14 residues in the CDR3. Trimming stripped 1 base from V and 4 bases from J, with 8 bases between.

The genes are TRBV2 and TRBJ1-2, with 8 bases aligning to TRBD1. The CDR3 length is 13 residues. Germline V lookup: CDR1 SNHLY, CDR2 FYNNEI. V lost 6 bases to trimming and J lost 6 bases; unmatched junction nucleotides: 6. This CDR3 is CASSYGQGNGYTF. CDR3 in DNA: TGTGCCAGCAGCTATGGACAGGGAAATGGCTACACCTTC.

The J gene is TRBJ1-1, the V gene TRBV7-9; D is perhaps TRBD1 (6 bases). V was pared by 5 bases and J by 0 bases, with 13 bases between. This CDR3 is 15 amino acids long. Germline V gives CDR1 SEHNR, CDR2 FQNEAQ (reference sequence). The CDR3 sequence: CASSPTGPLNTEAFF. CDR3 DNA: TGTGCCAGCAGCCCGACAGGACCCTTGAACACTGAAGCTTTCTTT.

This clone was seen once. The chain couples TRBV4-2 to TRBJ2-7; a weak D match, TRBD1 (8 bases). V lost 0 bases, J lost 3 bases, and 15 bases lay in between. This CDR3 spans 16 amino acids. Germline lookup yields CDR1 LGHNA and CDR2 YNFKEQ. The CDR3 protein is CASSQDPTGGGYEQYF. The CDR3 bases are TGTGCCAGCAGCCAAGATCCTACAGGGGGGGGCTACGAGCAGTACTTC.

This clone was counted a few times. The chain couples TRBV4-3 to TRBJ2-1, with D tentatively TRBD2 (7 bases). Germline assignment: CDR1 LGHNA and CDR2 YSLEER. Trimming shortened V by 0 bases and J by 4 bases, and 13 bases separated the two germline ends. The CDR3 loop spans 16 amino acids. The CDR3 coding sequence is TGCGCCAGCAGCCAAGAGGGGGGGCGTACATACAATGAGCAGTTCTTC. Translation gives CASSQEGGRTYNEQFF.

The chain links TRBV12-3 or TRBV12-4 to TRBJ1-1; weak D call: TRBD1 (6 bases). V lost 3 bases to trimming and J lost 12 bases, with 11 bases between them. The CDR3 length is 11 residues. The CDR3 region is CASSFRGGTFF. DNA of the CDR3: TGTGCCAGCAGTTTCAGGGGTGGTACTTTCTTT.

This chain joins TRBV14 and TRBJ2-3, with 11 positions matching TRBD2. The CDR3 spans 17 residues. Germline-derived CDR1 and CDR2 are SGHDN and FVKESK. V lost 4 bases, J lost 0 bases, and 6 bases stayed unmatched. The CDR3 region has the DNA TGTGCCAGCAGCCGCCGACTAGCGGGGTCTAGCACAGATACGCAGTATTTT. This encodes CASSRRLAGSSTDTQYF.

The CDR3 loop is CASSVVPGGFYEQYF. The CDR3, as DNA: TGTGCCAGCAGCGTAGTACCAGGGGGATTCTACGAGCAGTACTTC. The V gene is TRBV9, the J gene TRBJ2-7; 7 bases fit TRBD1. The germline CDR1 and CDR2 sequences are SGDLS and YYNGEE. V lost 0 bases to trimming and J lost 3 bases; unmatched junction nucleotides: 6. This CDR3 spans 15 amino acids.

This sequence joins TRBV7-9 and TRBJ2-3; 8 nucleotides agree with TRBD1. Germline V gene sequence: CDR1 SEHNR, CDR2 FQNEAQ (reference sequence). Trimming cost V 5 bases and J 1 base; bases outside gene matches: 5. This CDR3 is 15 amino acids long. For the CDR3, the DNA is TGTGCCAGCAGCCGCTCGACAGGGGGCACAGATACGCAGTATTTT. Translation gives CASSRSTGGTDTQYF.

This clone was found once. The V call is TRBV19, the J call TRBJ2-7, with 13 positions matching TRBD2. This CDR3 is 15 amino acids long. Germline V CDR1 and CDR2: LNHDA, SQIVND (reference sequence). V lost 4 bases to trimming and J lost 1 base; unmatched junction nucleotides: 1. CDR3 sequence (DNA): TGTGCCAGTAGTACGACTAGCGGGAGGTCCTACGAGCAGTACTTC. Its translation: CASSTTSGRSYEQYF.

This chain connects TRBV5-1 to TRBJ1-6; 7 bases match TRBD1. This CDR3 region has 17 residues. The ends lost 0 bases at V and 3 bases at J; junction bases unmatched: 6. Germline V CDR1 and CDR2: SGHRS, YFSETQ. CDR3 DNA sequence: TGCGCCAGCAGCTTGGCTGAGGGGGCTTACTATAATTCACCCCTCCACTTT. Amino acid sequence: CASSLAEGAYYNSPLHF. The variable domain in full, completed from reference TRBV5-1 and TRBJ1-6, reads KAGVTQTPRYLIKTRGQQVTLSCSPISGHRSVSWYQQTPGQGLQFLFEYFSETQRNKGNFPGRFSGRQFSNSRSEMNVSTLELGDSALYLCASSLAEGAYYNSPLHFGNGTRLTVT.

The DNA of the CDR3 is TGTGCCAGCAGCCCCGAGCCCCGCTCTGGGGCCAACGTCCTGACTTTC. Residues: CASSPEPRSGANVLTF. This chain uses TRBV7-3 with TRBJ2-6; D gene uncertain. The germline gives CDR1 SGHTA, CDR2 FQGTGA. V lost 5 bases and J lost 0, with 11 bases in between. The CDR3 length is 16 residues.

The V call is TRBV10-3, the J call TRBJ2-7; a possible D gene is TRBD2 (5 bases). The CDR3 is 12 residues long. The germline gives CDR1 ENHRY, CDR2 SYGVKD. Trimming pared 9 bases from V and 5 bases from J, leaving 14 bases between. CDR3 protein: CAISGYDNEQYF. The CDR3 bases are TGTGCCATATCGGGGTATGACAACGAGCAGTACTTC.

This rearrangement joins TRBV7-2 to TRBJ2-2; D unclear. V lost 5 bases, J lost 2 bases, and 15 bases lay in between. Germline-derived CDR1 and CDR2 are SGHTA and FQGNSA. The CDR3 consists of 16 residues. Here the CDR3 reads CASSTSLRLNTGELFF. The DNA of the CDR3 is TGTGCCAGCAGCACCTCCTTGCGGCTAAACACCGGGGAGCTGTTTTTT.

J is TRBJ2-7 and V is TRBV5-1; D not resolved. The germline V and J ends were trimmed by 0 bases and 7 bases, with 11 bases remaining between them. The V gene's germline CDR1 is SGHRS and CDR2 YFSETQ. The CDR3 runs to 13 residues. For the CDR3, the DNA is TGCGCCAGCAGCTTGGAACCAGCCGGGGAGCAGTACTTC. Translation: CASSLEPAGEQYF.

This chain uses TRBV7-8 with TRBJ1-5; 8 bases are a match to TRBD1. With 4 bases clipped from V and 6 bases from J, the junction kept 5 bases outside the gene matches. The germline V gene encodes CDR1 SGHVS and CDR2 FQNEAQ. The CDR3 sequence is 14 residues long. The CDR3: CASSSQGVRQPQHF. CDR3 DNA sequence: TGTGCCAGCAGCTCACAGGGGGTACGTCAGCCCCAGCATTTT.

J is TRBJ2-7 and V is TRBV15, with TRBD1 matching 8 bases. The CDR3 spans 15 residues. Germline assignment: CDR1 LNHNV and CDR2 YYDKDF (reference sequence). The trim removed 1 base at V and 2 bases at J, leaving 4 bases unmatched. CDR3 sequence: CATSRGQGPTYEQYF. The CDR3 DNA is TGTGCCACCAGCAGAGGACAGGGGCCTACCTACGAGCAGTACTTC.

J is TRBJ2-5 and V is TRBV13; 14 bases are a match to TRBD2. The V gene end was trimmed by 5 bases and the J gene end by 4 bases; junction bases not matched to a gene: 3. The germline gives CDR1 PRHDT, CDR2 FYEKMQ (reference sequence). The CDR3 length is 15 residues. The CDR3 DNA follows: TGTGCCAGCAGCCCCGGACTAGCGGGGGGAGAGACCCAGTACTTC. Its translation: CASSPGLAGGETQYF.

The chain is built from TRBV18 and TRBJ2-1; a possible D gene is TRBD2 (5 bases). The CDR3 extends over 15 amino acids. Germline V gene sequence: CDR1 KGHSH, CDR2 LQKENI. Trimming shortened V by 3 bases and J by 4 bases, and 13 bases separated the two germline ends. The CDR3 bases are TGTGCCAGCTCACCGAAGGCGGGTTTTTACAATGAGCAGTTCTTC. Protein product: CASSPKAGFYNEQFF.

The CDR3 loop reads CASSFRGLAGYHEQYF. The CDR3 bases are TGTGCCAGCAGCTTCCGGGGCCTAGCGGGATACCACGAGCAGTACTTC. The V call is TRBV5-4, the J call TRBJ2-7, with 9 positions matching TRBD2. CDR1 is SGHNT and CDR2 is YYREEE in the germline V gene (reference sequence). This CDR3 is 16 amino acids long. Trimming at V came to 2 bases and at J to 5 bases, leaving 11 bases not matched to a gene.

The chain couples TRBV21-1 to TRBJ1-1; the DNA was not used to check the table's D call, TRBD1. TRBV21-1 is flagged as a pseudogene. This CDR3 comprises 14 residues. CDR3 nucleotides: TGTGCCAGCAGTTCGCCTGAACAGTTCACTGAAGCTTTCTTT. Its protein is CASSSPEQFTEAFF.

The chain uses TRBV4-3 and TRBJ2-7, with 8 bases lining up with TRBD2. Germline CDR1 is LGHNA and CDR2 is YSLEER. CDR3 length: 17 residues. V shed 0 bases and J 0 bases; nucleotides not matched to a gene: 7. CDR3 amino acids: CASSQEWGGGSSYEQYF. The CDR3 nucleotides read TGCGCCAGCAGCCAAGAGTGGGGCGGGGGGAGCTCCTACGAGCAGTACTTC.

CDR3 loop: CASSGRGTDYGYTF. As DNA, the CDR3 is TGTGCCAGCAGCGGCAGAGGGACAGACTATGGCTACACCTTC. The chain has TRBV7-9 and TRBJ1-2; 7 positions agree with TRBD1. Germline assignment: CDR1 SEHNR and CDR2 FQNEAQ (reference sequence). The CDR3 extends over 14 amino acids. V shed 5 bases, J shed 3 bases, and the junction held 6 bases outside the gene matches. The variable domain in full, with the rest retrieved from reference TRBV7-9 and TRBJ1-2, is DTGVSQNPRHKITKRGQNVTFRCDPISEHNRLYWYRQTLGQGPEFLTYFQNEAQLEKSRLLSDRFSAERPKGSFSTLEIQRTEQGDSAMYLCASSGRGTDYGYTFGSGTRLTVV.

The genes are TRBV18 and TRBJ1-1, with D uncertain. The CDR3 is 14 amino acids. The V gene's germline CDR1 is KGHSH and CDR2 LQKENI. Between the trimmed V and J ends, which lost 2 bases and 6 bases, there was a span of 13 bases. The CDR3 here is CASSPIGVIAEAFF. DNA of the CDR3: TGTGCCAGCTCACCAATCGGGGTTATTGCTGAAGCTTTCTTT.

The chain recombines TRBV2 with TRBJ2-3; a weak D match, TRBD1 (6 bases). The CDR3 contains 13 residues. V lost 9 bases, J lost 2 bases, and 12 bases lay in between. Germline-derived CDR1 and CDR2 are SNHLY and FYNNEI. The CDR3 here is CARYRDLTDTQYF. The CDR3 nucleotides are TGTGCCAGGTACAGGGACCTCACAGATACGCAGTATTTT.

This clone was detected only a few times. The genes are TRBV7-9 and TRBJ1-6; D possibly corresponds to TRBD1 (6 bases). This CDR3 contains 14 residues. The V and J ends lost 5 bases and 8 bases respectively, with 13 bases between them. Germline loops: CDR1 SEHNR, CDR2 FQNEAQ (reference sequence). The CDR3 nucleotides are TGTGCCAGCAGCCGCCGACAGGCAGATTCACCCCTCCACTTT. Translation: CASSRRQADSPLHF.

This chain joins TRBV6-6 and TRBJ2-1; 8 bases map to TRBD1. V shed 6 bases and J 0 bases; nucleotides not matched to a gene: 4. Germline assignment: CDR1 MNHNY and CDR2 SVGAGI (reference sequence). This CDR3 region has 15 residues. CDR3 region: CASSWDRSSYNEQFF. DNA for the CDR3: TGTGCCAGCAGCTGGGACAGGAGCTCCTACAATGAGCAGTTCTTC.